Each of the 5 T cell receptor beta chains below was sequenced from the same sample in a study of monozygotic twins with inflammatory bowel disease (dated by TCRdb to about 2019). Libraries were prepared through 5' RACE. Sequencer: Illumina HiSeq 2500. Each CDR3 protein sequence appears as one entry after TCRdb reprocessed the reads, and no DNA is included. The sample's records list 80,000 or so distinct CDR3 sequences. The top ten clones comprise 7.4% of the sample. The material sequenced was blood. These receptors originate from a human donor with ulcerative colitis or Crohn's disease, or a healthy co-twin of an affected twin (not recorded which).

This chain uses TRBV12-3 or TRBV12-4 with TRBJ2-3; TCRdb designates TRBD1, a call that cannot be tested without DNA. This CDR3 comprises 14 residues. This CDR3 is CASSSQGTTDTQYF.

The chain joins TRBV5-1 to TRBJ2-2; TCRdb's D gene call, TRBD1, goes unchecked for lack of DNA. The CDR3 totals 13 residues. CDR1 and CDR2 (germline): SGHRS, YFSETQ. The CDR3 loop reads CASSSQGNGELFF.

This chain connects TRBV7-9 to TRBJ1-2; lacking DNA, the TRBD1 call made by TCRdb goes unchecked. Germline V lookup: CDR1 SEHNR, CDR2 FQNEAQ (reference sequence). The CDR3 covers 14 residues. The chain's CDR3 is CASSLSSGRYGYTF.

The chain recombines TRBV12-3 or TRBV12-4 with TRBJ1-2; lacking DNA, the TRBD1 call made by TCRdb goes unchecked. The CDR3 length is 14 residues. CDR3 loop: CASSLGDINYGYTF.

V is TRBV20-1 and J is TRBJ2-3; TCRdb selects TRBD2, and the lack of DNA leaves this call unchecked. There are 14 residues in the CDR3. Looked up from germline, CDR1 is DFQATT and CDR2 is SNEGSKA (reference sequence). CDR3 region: CSAGLAGLTDTQYF.